This is a list of T cell receptor beta chains from one sample in a study of T cell clusters in autoimmune cytopenias. TCRdb reprocessed the multiplex PCR reads; each CDR3 protein has one entry and no DNA is given. Its listing shows fewer than 8,000 distinct CDR3 sequences. These data also featured in a second study, about T cell repertoires in aging, cancer and after chemotherapy.

The sample was peripheral blood. The receptors were gathered from a human donor in good health. CDR3s include the opening cysteine and the closing phenylalanine or tryptophan. The size of a clone is reported for some rows only, either as once, few or many, or as a class for expanded clones.

V	size	J	CDR3
TRBV24-1	-	TRBJ2-1	CATSEAGTDYNEQFF
TRBV6-5	medium-sized	TRBJ2-7	CASRPGVSYEQYF
TRBV5-6	medium-sized	TRBJ2-5	CASSFRNQETQYF
TRBV6-2/TRBV6-3	medium-sized	TRBJ2-3	CASRRLAGGEHTQYF
TRBV18	medium-sized	TRBJ2-3	CASSPRQGLLAGVLDTQYF
TRBV11-2	-	TRBJ2-1	CASSLGLAGGSSYNEQFF
TRBV6-2/TRBV6-3	medium-sized	TRBJ2-1	CASRLAGGTYNEQFF
TRBV7-9	medium-sized	TRBJ2-5	CASSPKGREETQYF
TRBV6-1	medium-sized	TRBJ1-6	CATRGQGAGNSPLHF
TRBV27	medium-sized	TRBJ1-5	CASRERQGAQPQHF
TRBV30	medium-sized	TRBJ2-1	CAWNQVSNNEQFF
TRBV11-1	-	TRBJ1-1	CASSLTVNTEAFF
TRBV12-3/TRBV12-4	-	TRBJ2-4	CASSLLSLAKNIQYF
TRBV18	medium-sized	TRBJ2-7	CASSPGRNEQYF
TRBV12-3/TRBV12-4	large	TRBJ2-1	CASSSSSGPSSYNEQFF
TRBV19	medium-sized	TRBJ2-1	CASSIDSGSNEQFF
TRBV6-1	medium-sized	TRBJ2-5	CASSEVAGGQETQYF
TRBV12-3/TRBV12-4	medium-sized	TRBJ2-3	CASGTDYGTDTQYF
TRBV5-6	medium-sized	TRBJ2-7	CASSLTGYEQYF
TRBV18	-	TRBJ1-6	CASTGQGNSPLHF
TRBV7-2	-	TRBJ2-4	CASSLEGANIQYF
TRBV24-1	-	TRBJ2-5	CATSDVQTQETQYF
TRBV5-1	-	TRBJ2-1	CASSEAGAYNEQFF
TRBV5-1	-	TRBJ2-1	CASSPLAGAGNEQFF
TRBV20-1	-	TRBJ2-7	CSAETASGRYEQYF
TRBV7-9	-	TRBJ1-1	CASSFLMDTKNTEAFF
TRBV20-1	-	TRBJ2-5	CSARDATQETQYF
TRBV10-3	-	TRBJ2-5	CAISDPGQGAETQYF
TRBV7-2	-	TRBJ1-1	CASSPITEAFF
TRBV5-6	medium-sized	TRBJ1-1	CASSLGALNTEAFF
TRBV7-7	-	TRBJ2-1	CASSLGGLVDEQFF
TRBV20-1	-	TRBJ2-1	CSARDLGGGSYNEQFF
TRBV12-3/TRBV12-4	medium-sized	TRBJ2-2	CASSWSFGRINTGELFF
TRBV20-1	-	TRBJ2-5	CSARGASGPQETQYF
TRBV6-1	medium-sized	TRBJ1-2	CASTLSKPGNYGYTF
TRBV5-5	medium-sized	TRBJ2-7	CASSLELVGSTYEQYF
TRBV20-1	-	TRBJ2-7	CSASPGQAGEQYF
TRBV6-6	-	TRBJ1-1	CASTQQGNTEAFF
TRBV19	medium-sized	TRBJ1-5	CASSSEYQPQHF
TRBV6-5	medium-sized	TRBJ2-7	CASTSDRGSYEQYF
TRBV19	medium-sized	TRBJ2-2	CASSMGQGDTGELFF
TRBV12-3/TRBV12-4	-	TRBJ2-7	CASSLGGRGLYEQYF
TRBV5-1	medium-sized	TRBJ1-1	CASSSGTVSGTEAFF
TRBV7-2	-	TRBJ2-2	CASSPRHTTGELFF
TRBV6-2/TRBV6-3	-	TRBJ1-1	CASSYSGSLGVTEAFF
TRBV20-1	medium-sized	TRBJ1-4	CSASRTHRGGPNEKLFF
TRBV6-2/TRBV6-3	medium-sized	TRBJ2-7	CASSYSRSEQYF
TRBV20-1	-	TRBJ2-2	CSARGGGNTGELFF
TRBV6-1	medium-sized	TRBJ2-7	CASSESGGGSYEQYF
TRBV5-1	-	TRBJ2-1	CASSTLGYNEQFF
TRBV6-6	medium-sized	TRBJ1-1	CASSYSGLNTEAFF